This T cell receptor (beta chain) was recovered during a study of T cell responses to AZD1222 COVID-19 vaccine. Points from the study as a whole: Reports indicate that nearly half of spike-specific TCRs are directed at unmutated variant regions. Mostly white British, mostly female donors; authors suggested clonal diversity may be underestimated.

The protocol was immunoSEQ multiplex PCR, while the TCRdb copy is restricted to in-frame clones and leaves out a portion. Found here are tens of thousands of clones, over 80% of them singletons; the top ten hold 15% to 20%. The length of the CDR3 is 13 residues. J lost 6 bases, V lost 7 bases, and 6 bases had no gene match. Germline V gene data show CDR1 as GTSNPN and CDR2 as SVGIG (reference sequence). This clone was detected a few times. Its antigen is undetermined. The sequencing used peripheral blood, collected 28 days after the second AZD1222 dose. This sequence joins TRBV30 and TRBJ1-5; the match to TRBD1 covers 10 bases. This sequence was found in an adult who received the AZD1222 COVID-19 vaccine. CDR3 sequence (DNA): TGTGCCTCCCAGACAGGGGGCGGTCAGCCCCAGCATTTT. Its translation is CASQTGGGQPQHF.